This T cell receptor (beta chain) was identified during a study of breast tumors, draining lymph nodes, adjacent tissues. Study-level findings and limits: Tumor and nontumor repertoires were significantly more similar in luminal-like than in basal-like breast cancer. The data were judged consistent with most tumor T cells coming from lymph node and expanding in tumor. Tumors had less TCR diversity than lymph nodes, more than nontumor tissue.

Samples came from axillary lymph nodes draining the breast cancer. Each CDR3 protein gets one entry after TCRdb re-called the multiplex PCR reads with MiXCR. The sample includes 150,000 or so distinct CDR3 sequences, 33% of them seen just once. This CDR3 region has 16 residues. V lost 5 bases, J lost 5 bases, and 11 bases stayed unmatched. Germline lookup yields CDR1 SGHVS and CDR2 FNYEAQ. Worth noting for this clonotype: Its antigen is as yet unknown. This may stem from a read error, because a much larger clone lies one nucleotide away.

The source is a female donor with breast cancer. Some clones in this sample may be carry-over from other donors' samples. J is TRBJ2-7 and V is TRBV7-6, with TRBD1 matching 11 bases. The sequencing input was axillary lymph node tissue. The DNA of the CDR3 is TGTGCCAGCAGCGATCCCCCGGGACAGGGGGTCGACGAGCAGTACTTC. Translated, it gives CASSDPPGQGVDEQYF.